This T cell receptor beta chain was captured in a study of radiotherapy plus CTLA-4 blockade in lung cancer. Whole-study context: Patients showed objective responses in around a sixth of cases and disease control in about 30%. Study outcomes and limitations: TCR clones from tumors expanded in blood after radiotherapy plus ipilimumab. Interferon-beta and early blood T cell clone dynamics reportedly predicted response best.

Libraries were prepared by immunoSEQ multiplex PCR; TCRdb keeps only in-frame clonotypes and omits some of them. The sample lists 85,000 to 90,000 clones; about 87% were seen once. A word on this clone: Antigen: not known.

Participants had chemo-refractory metastatic non-small-cell lung cancer and were treated with focal radiation plus ipilimumab CTLA-4 blockade. Trimming removed 2 bases from V and 9 bases from J, with 12 bases in between. This CDR3 spans 13 amino acids. Germline CDR1 SGDLS, CDR2 YYNGEE. The chain links TRBV9 to TRBJ2-1; D remains ambiguous. Sequences were derived from peripheral blood, sampled from a patient treated with radiotherapy plus ipilimumab. This receptor was identified in a human donor with non-small cell lung cancer that progressed on radiotherapy plus ipilimumab. The CDR3 region has the DNA TGTGCCAGCAGCGTCCCCCTTGTCGGTGAGCAGTTCTTC. Protein: CASSVPLVGEQFF.